This TCR beta chain originates from a study of T cells in women clearing cervical HPV infection. Study at large: Controls were women whose single incident HPV16 infection cleared within 12 months without precancer or cancer. Controls gave blood once infection was undetectable; cases at lesion identification.

This CDR3 is 13 amino acids long. V lost 4 bases to trimming and J lost 3 bases; unmatched junction nucleotides: 1. Germline V gives CDR1 SGHKS, CDR2 YYEKEE (reference sequence). Assay used: immunoSEQ multiplex PCR; TCRdb lists only in-frame clones, some missing. Recorded for this sample: roughly 40,000 clones. Details on this clone: The CDR3 end falls 3 residues outside the read, so it is completed with the germline J gene.

This sequence originates from a woman between 18 and 70 years old with a cervical HPV16 infection that either progressed to CIN3+ or cleared (not recorded which). J is TRBJ1-1 and V is TRBV5-5, with 9 bases matching TRBD1. Sequenced: blood buffy coat. CDR3 protein: CASSRTGDTEAFF. CDR3 bases read: TGTGCCAGCAGCAGGACAGGGGACACTGAA.